This is a list of T cell receptor beta chains from one sample in a study of blood T cell repertoires in COVID-19. Using immunoSEQ multiplex PCR, the repertoire was profiled, and TCRdb retains in-frame clones only, with some absent. Among about 100,000 clones listed, just under 85% were seen once. What was sequenced was peripheral blood. These receptors came from a man over 45 with active or convalescent COVID-19. Each CDR3 is given with its conserved first and last residue. D genes are given only for firm matches. A row's size may be missing; if present it is once, few, many or a size class.

CASSTQGVEGYTF,TGTGCCAGTAGTACCCAGGGGGTAGAGGGCTACACCTTC,TRBV19,.,13,TRBD1,TRBJ1-2
CASSQASSSSLAKNEQFF,TGCGCCAGCAGCCAAGCCTCTAGTTCCTCGCTAGCGAAGAATGAGCAGTTCTTC,TRBV4-1,.,18,.,TRBJ2-1
CASSGTTGHEPQHF,TGTGCCAGCAGCGGCACGACAGGACACGAGCCCCAGCATTTT,TRBV28,.,14,.,TRBJ1-5
CARDRGGNTEAFF,TGTGCCAGAGACAGGGGCGGGAACACTGAAGCTTTCTTT,TRBV2,.,13,TRBD1,TRBJ1-1
CASSEYGLAGSRDTQYF,TGTGCCAGCAGTGAATACGGACTAGCGGGGTCAAGGGATACGCAGTATTTT,TRBV25-1,.,17,TRBD2,TRBJ2-3
CASSKQGAGANVLTF,TGTGCCAGCAGTAAACAGGGGGCTGGGGCCAACGTCCTGACTTTC,TRBV14,.,15,TRBD1,TRBJ2-6
CASSVDYTEAFF,TGTGCCAGCAGCGTTGACTACACTGAAGCTTTCTTT,TRBV28,.,12,.,TRBJ1-1
CASSQSTDRVCIQYF,TGTGCCAGCAGCCAGTCGACGGACAGGGTATGCATTCAGTACTTC,TRBV12-1,.,15,.,TRBJ2-4
CAIRYGLTLEAFF,TGTGCCATCAGATACGGACTGACTCTTGAAGCTTTCTTT,TRBV10-3,.,13,.,TRBJ1-1
CASSQGASTQYF,TGTGCCAGCAGCCAAGGAGCGAGCACGCAGTATTTT,TRBV3-1/TRBV3-2,.,12,.,TRBJ2-3
CASSFGDLNEQYF,TGTGCCAGCAGTTTCGGGGATCTGAACGAGCAGTACTTC,TRBV27,.,13,.,TRBJ2-7
CASSLEAPRDTEAFF,TGTGCCAGCAGCTTAGAGGCACCCAGGGACACTGAAGCTTTCTTT,TRBV7-2,once,15,.,TRBJ1-1
CASSQNPRLNQPQHF,TGCGCCAGCAGTCAAAATCCCCGACTTAATCAGCCCCAGCATTTT,TRBV23-1,.,15,.,TRBJ1-5
CASSEGETDTQYF,TGTGCCAGCAGTGAGGGAGAAACAGATACGCAGTATTTT,TRBV25-1,.,13,.,TRBJ2-3
CASSEVSGGLVSGELFF,TGTGCCAGCAGTGAAGTGTCCGGGGGACTTGTTTCCGGGGAGCTGTTTTTT,TRBV6-1,.,17,.,TRBJ2-2